This TCR beta chain was profiled in a study of cytomegalovirus exposure and HLA in healthy donors. Turning to the study itself: Both the approximately 120 validation repertoires and the approximately 700 first-cohort repertoires used the same platform, as reported by a later analysis.

Measured with immunoSEQ multiplex PCR; TCRdb has only the in-frame clones, and not every one. The repertoire includes under 250,000 clones, about 87% of them detected once, and 2.6% sits in the top ten. Study-wide findings and caveats: Overall, roughly 170 TCR beta chains were annotated as cytomegalovirus-associated.

Comment on this clone: The antigen is not known.

Looked up from germline, CDR1 is MDHEN and CDR2 is SYDVKM. The length of the CDR3 is 12 residues. The V end was cut by 1 base, the J end by 11 bases, with 11 bases between. Sequenced: PBMCs. The clonotype originates from a man aged 18 to 29 in good health and CMV-seronegative. The chain combines TRBV28 with TRBJ1-1; D remains ambiguous. CDR3 residues: CASSLFEYSAFF. The DNA of the CDR3 is TGTGCCAGCAGTTTATTTGAGTATTCGGCTTTCTTT.